The rows below give T cell receptor beta chains drawn from one sample of a study of radiation and T cells in renal cell carcinoma. Generated by immunoSEQ multiplex PCR, the TCRdb table keeps only in-frame clones and is missing some. The table lists about 120,000 clones, roughly four fifths of them singletons. The sample was blood, taken from a patient whose treatment included radiotherapy and nephrectomy. The receptors stem from a man between 50 and 59 years old with renal cell carcinoma. CDR3s include the opening cysteine and the closing phenylalanine or tryptophan. The D gene is left open where the match is weak.

v_call: TRBV7-2; d_call: .; j_call: TRBJ1-6; cdr3_aa: CASSVAPTKDSPLHF
v_call: TRBV6-1; d_call: .; j_call: TRBJ2-1; cdr3_aa: CASRGQVDNEQFF
v_call: TRBV5-5; d_call: .; j_call: TRBJ1-2; cdr3_aa: CASSLGVTNYGYTF
v_call: TRBV6-1; d_call: .; j_call: TRBJ1-5; cdr3_aa: CASSDGYSNQPQHF
v_call: TRBV5-6; d_call: .; j_call: TRBJ2-7; cdr3_aa: CASSFIRFGRRIHEQYF
v_call: TRBV28; d_call: .; j_call: TRBJ2-7; cdr3_aa: CASSLQVVYEQYF
v_call: TRBV7-9; d_call: .; j_call: TRBJ1-6; cdr3_aa: CASSLRIPESPLHF
v_call: TRBV7-2; d_call: TRBD1; j_call: TRBJ2-7; cdr3_aa: CASSFQGDSYEQYF
v_call: TRBV27; d_call: .; j_call: TRBJ2-1; cdr3_aa: CASRKASGVPEQFF
v_call: TRBV27; d_call: .; j_call: TRBJ2-7; cdr3_aa: CASSLGATYEQYF
v_call: TRBV7-7; d_call: .; j_call: TRBJ1-1; cdr3_aa: CASSLGPQYEAFF
v_call: TRBV6-6; d_call: .; j_call: TRBJ1-5; cdr3_aa: CASSYVEEGNQPQHF
v_call: TRBV5-4; d_call: .; j_call: TRBJ1-3; cdr3_aa: CASSLNPGNGNTIYF
v_call: TRBV4-1; d_call: TRBD2; j_call: TRBJ2-1; cdr3_aa: CASSRGLAGDISEQFF
v_call: TRBV27; d_call: .; j_call: TRBJ2-7; cdr3_aa: CASSPSPPYEQYF
v_call: TRBV4-1; d_call: .; j_call: TRBJ1-5; cdr3_aa: CASSQDGGLGNQPQHF
v_call: TRBV13; d_call: .; j_call: TRBJ2-2; cdr3_aa: CASSLEGNTGELFF
v_call: TRBV21-1; d_call: .; j_call: TRBJ2-7; cdr3_aa: CASSNPTLRCEQYF
v_call: TRBV30; d_call: .; j_call: TRBJ1-5; cdr3_aa: CAWSVQLNQPQHF
v_call: TRBV5-4; d_call: TRBD2; j_call: TRBJ2-3; cdr3_aa: CASSSRGGGNTDTQYF
v_call: TRBV19; d_call: .; j_call: TRBJ1-1; cdr3_aa: CASSTQVDTEAFF
v_call: TRBV19; d_call: .; j_call: TRBJ2-6; cdr3_aa: CASAVEGAKTGANVLTF
v_call: TRBV13; d_call: .; j_call: TRBJ1-2; cdr3_aa: CASTRRGGLGYTF
v_call: TRBV7-9; d_call: .; j_call: TRBJ2-5; cdr3_aa: CASSQGPKETQYF
v_call: TRBV30; d_call: TRBD1; j_call: TRBJ1-1; cdr3_aa: CAWSVRDRDTEAFF
v_call: TRBV5-6; d_call: .; j_call: TRBJ1-1; cdr3_aa: CASSSYTEAFF
v_call: TRBV5-1; d_call: TRBD2; j_call: TRBJ2-7; cdr3_aa: CASSLEVRTSGDEQYF
v_call: TRBV25-1; d_call: .; j_call: TRBJ2-7; cdr3_aa: CASSEWGGGNDEQYF
v_call: TRBV6-6; d_call: .; j_call: TRBJ1-2; cdr3_aa: CASSYEPRRGYTF
v_call: TRBV9; d_call: .; j_call: TRBJ1-2; cdr3_aa: CASSQGYGTYYGYTF